The 24 T cell receptor beta chains below all came from one sample that was sequenced in a study of T cell responses to AZD1222 COVID-19 vaccine (dated by TCRdb to 2020 to 2023). Receptors were amplified or captured by the immunoSEQ multiplex PCR assay. TCRdb holds this immuneACCESS table with in-frame rearrangements only. Some clones are missing; in checked studies, unresolved V genes explain under half, and the rest has no known cause. The sample table contains more than 85,000 clones; only one count was recorded for about 87% of them. Around 1.6% of the sample belongs to the ten largest clones. The time point label on this specimen signifies: baseline before first vaccination. The specimen comprised peripheral blood, sampled on day 0 of AZD1222 vaccination. These receptors were taken from an adult in good health.

The chain has TRBV2 and TRBJ2-7; TRBD2 matches at 14 bases. Germline assignment: CDR1 SNHLY and CDR2 FYNNEI. CDR3 length equals 15 residues. With V trimmed by 6 bases and J by 0 bases, 1 base remained unmatched. CDR3 residues: CASRGTSGGSYEQYF. Here the CDR3 DNA reads TGTGCCAGCAGAGGGACTAGCGGGGGCTCCTACGAGCAGTACTTC.

The chain combines TRBV19 with TRBJ2-7; 8 bases map to TRBD1. CDR1 LNHDA and CDR2 SQIVND come from the germline V gene (reference sequence). The CDR3 spans 13 residues. The trim removed 9 bases at V and 3 bases at J, leaving 7 bases unmatched. In DNA form, the CDR3 reads TGTGCCAGCAATGACAGGGGCGACTACGAGCAGTACTTC. This translates into CASNDRGDYEQYF. Together with reference TRBV19 and TRBJ2-7, the CDR3 gives the full variable domain: DGGITQSPKYLFRKEGQNVTLSCEQNLNHDAMYWYRQDPGQGLRLIYYSQIVNDFQKGDIAEGYSVSREKKESFPLTVTSAQKNPTAFYLCASNDRGDYEQYFGPGTRLTVT.

This chain joins TRBV6-5 and TRBJ2-7; 10 positions match TRBD1. CDR1 MNHEY and CDR2 SVGAGI come from the germline V gene. Trimming at V came to 6 bases and at J to 0 bases, leaving 5 bases not matched to a gene. The CDR3 loop spans 15 amino acids. CDR3 sequence reads: CASRAGTGDSYEQYF. In DNA, the CDR3 is TGTGCCAGCAGGGCCGGGACAGGGGACTCCTACGAGCAGTACTTC.

CDR3 sequence: CASSSPGTANSPLHF. The DNA of the CDR3 is TGTGCCAGCAGTTCCCCCGGGACGGCAAATTCACCCCTCCACTTT. This sequence joins TRBV27 and TRBJ1-6; possibly TRBD1 for D (5 bases). CDR3 size: 15 residues. The germline V gene has CDR1 MNHEY and CDR2 SMNVEV (reference sequence). Between the trimmed V and J ends, which lost 4 bases and 7 bases, there was a span of 14 bases.

CDR3 sequence: CASSQFKGSAFF. In DNA, the CDR3 is TGTGCCAGCAGCCAATTTAAGGGCTCGGCTTTCTTT. This chain connects TRBV16 to TRBJ1-1; D not resolved. This CDR3 region has 12 residues. V was trimmed by 1 base and J by 11 bases, leaving 11 bases between them. CDR1 and CDR2 from the germline V gene are KGHSY and FQNENV.

Only one count was recorded for this clone. V gene TRBV6-5 combines with J gene TRBJ1-5; TRBD1 is a possible D gene (5 bases). Looked up from germline, CDR1 is MNHEY and CDR2 is SVGAGI. The CDR3 is made up of 15 amino acids. The ends were cut back, 6 bases at V and 0 bases at J, with 12 bases in the middle. DNA of the CDR3: TGTGCCAGCAGGGAGGGACCCGATAGCAATCAGCCCCAGCATTTT. Encoded protein: CASREGPDSNQPQHF.

This chain joins TRBV6-5 and TRBJ2-2, with TRBD1 matching 8 bases. The junction had 7 bases not matched to a gene; V was cut back by 6 bases and J by 4 bases. Germline V CDR1 and CDR2: MNHEY, SVGAGI. This CDR3 region has 15 residues. The DNA for the CDR3 is TGTGCCAGCAGGGACATAGGGACAGGCACCGGGGAGCTGTTTTTT. Its translation: CASRDIGTGTGELFF.

The V call is TRBV27, the J call TRBJ2-2, with D hard to call. This CDR3 contains 14 residues. Trimming stripped 0 bases from V and 3 bases from J, with 5 bases between. CDR1 MNHEY and CDR2 SMNVEV come from the germline V gene (reference sequence). In nucleotides, the CDR3 is TGTGCCAGCAGTTTATCCGGGTACACCGGGGAGCTGTTTTTT. This codes for CASSLSGYTGELFF.

The CDR3 sequence is CAISEPGRADYGYTF. CDR3 in DNA: TGTGCCATCAGTGAGCCGGGACGGGCGGACTATGGCTACACCTTC. This rearrangement joins TRBV10-3 to TRBJ1-2; possible D gene TRBD1, 5 bases. Germline values: CDR1 ENHRY, CDR2 SYGVKD. The CDR3 length is 15 residues. With 2 bases removed from V and 3 bases from J, the gap between germline ends came to 13 bases.

This chain joins TRBV5-5 and TRBJ1-1, with a tentative D call TRBD1 (5 bases). There are 14 residues in the CDR3. The germline V gene encodes CDR1 SGHKS and CDR2 YYEKEE (reference sequence). V was trimmed by 2 bases and J by 1 base, leaving 9 bases between them. CDR3 protein: CASSLWGENTEAFF. CDR3 nucleotides: TGTGCCAGCAGCTTATGGGGGGAGAACACTGAAGCTTTCTTT.

The chain couples TRBV10-3 to TRBJ2-1; the match to TRBD2 covers 8 bases. The CDR3 extends over 16 amino acids. The germline V gene has CDR1 ENHRY and CDR2 SYGVKD. V lost 5 bases, J lost 0 bases, and 6 bases stayed unmatched. The CDR3 DNA is TGTGCCATCAGTCAGACTAGCGACACCTCCTACAATGAGCAGTTCTTC. Residues: CAISQTSDTSYNEQFF.

The rearrangement joins TRBV9 to TRBJ1-5; the match to TRBD1 covers 7 bases. Germline trimming cut 4 bases from V and 2 bases from J; bases unmatched to any gene: 3. The CDR3 runs to 14 residues. The V gene's germline CDR1 is SGDLS and CDR2 YYNGEE. The CDR3: CASSLTGGNQPQHF. The CDR3 coding sequence is TGTGCCAGCAGCCTTACAGGGGGCAATCAGCCCCAGCATTTT. Filled out from reference TRBV9 and TRBJ1-5, the complete variable domain reads DSGVTQTPKHLITATGQRVTLRCSPRSGDLSVYWYQQSLDQGLQFLIQYYNGEERAKGNILERFSAQQFPDLHSELNLSSLELGDSALYFCASSLTGGNQPQHFGDGTRLSIL.

This clone was seen a handful of times. V usage is TRBV7-2 and J usage is TRBJ2-7, with 9 bases lining up with TRBD1. Germline CDR1 SGHTA, CDR2 FQGNSA. The CDR3 loop spans 15 amino acids. V shed 3 bases and J 2 bases; nucleotides not matched to a gene: 5. The CDR3 DNA reads TGTGCCAGCAGCTTTAGTGGGACAGGGACCTACGAGCAGTACTTC. It codes for CASSFSGTGTYEQYF.

V and J are TRBV12-5 and TRBJ1-5; TRBD1 aligns across 7 bases. The CDR3 has 21 amino acids. Unmatched junction bases numbered 19, after V lost 0 bases and J lost 2 bases. Germline V gene data show CDR1 as LGHNT and CDR2 as FRNRAP. The CDR3 region is CASGLVQKGQVAHEGNQPQHF. The CDR3 nucleotides are TGTGCTAGTGGTTTGGTACAAAAAGGACAGGTCGCCCACGAGGGCAATCAGCCCCAGCATTTT.

This clone was observed once. The chain carries TRBV2 and TRBJ1-1; D ambiguous. V lost 5 bases, J lost 5 bases, and 15 bases lay in between. The CDR3 length is 14 residues. Germline V CDR1 and CDR2: SNHLY, FYNNEI. CDR3 nucleotides: TGTGCCAGCAGTTACTTGGACCGAGAGACTGAAGCTTTCTTT. As protein: CASSYLDRETEAFF.

J is TRBJ1-1 and V is TRBV4-1, with D possibly being TRBD1 (6 bases). Germline CDR1 and CDR2: MGHRA and YSYEKL. The CDR3 contains 15 residues. The V and J ends lost 0 bases and 7 bases respectively, with 15 bases between them. The CDR3 DNA is TGCGCCAGCAGCCAAGACGGGGGCAGAACGAGTGAAGCTTTCTTT. Protein sequence: CASSQDGGRTSEAFF.

The chain recombines TRBV7-2 with TRBJ1-1; D is unresolved. Germline V gene sequence: CDR1 SGHTA, CDR2 FQGNSA. V lost 1 base and J 1 base, leaving 16 bases between the germline ends. The CDR3 has 17 residues. The CDR3 reads CASSLVVSWGRNTEAFF. Here the CDR3 DNA reads TGTGCCAGCAGCTTAGTAGTGTCTTGGGGTAGGAACACTGAAGCTTTCTTT.

A few counts support this clone. The rearrangement links TRBV11-2 to TRBJ1-2; tentatively, D is TRBD1 (5 bases). V dropped 0 bases and J dropped 7 bases, with 15 bases sitting between them. CDR1 is SGHAT, CDR2 FQNNGV, per germline. This CDR3 is built from 15 residues. CDR3 coding DNA: TGTGCCAGCAGCTTAGATCACGGGGGTTGGGGTGGCTACACCTTC. Translating it yields CASSLDHGGWGGYTF.

The gene calls are TRBV7-9 and TRBJ2-3; either TRBD1 or TRBD2 may fit D (6 bases each). Trimming removed 4 bases at V and 3 bases at J, with 14 bases between. Germline CDR1 reads SEHNR; CDR2 reads FQNEAQ (reference sequence). This CDR3 spans 15 amino acids. For the CDR3, the DNA is TGTGCCAGCAGCTCAAAAGGGGGGAGTACAGATACGCAGTATTTT. Amino acid sequence: CASSSKGGSTDTQYF. Based on the CDR3 plus reference TRBV7-9 and TRBJ2-3, the full variable domain is DTGVSQNPRHKITKRGQNVTFRCDPISEHNRLYWYRQTLGQGPEFLTYFQNEAQLEKSRLLSDRFSAERPKGSFSTLEIQRTEQGDSAMYLCASSSKGGSTDTQYFGPGTRLTVL.

This clone was counted once. The chain carries TRBV5-6 and TRBJ2-1, with D perhaps assigned TRBD1 or TRBD2 (6 bases each). The CDR3 consists of 14 residues. With 4 bases removed from V and 10 bases from J, the gap between germline ends came to 18 bases. CDR1 and CDR2 (germline): SGHDT, YYEEEE. CDR3 residues: CASSHKRGAKEQFF. The CDR3 nucleotides read TGTGCCAGCAGCCACAAAAGGGGGGCAAAGGAGCAGTTCTTC.

The chain recombines TRBV10-3 with TRBJ1-1; 7 bases are a match to TRBD1. The CDR3 consists of 15 residues. The junction had 10 bases not matched to a gene; V was cut back by 6 bases and J by 3 bases. The germline V gene encodes CDR1 ENHRY and CDR2 SYGVKD. CDR3 DNA sequence: TGTGCCATCAGGGTACCCGGACAGGCGGACACTGAAGCTTTCTTT. Its translation is CAIRVPGQADTEAFF.

This clone was seen just once. The chain combines TRBV11-1 with TRBJ2-2, with 10 bases aligning to TRBD2. The CDR3 has 16 amino acids. J lost 6 bases, V lost 0 bases, and 4 bases had no gene match. From germline, CDR1 is SGHAT and CDR2 FQDESV (reference sequence). In nucleotides, the CDR3 is TGTGCCAGCAGCTTAGCCCCAGCGGGAGGGCCCGGGGAGCTGTTTTTT. It specifies CASSLAPAGGPGELFF.

The gene calls are TRBV30 and TRBJ1-1; D gene uncertain. V shed 0 bases and J shed 4 bases, with 12 bases lying between them. The CDR3 spans 14 residues. CDR1 is GTSNPN, CDR2 SVGIG, per germline (reference sequence). CDR3 in amino acids: CAWSVAGVGTEAFF. CDR3 bases: TGTGCCTGGAGTGTAGCCGGGGTAGGCACTGAAGCTTTCTTT.

This clone has just a few counts. The chain joins TRBV2 to TRBJ2-7; D is possibly TRBD1 (7 bases). The CDR3 is 13 residues long. The V and J ends lost 4 bases and 7 bases respectively, with 14 bases between them. The germline V gene encodes CDR1 SNHLY and CDR2 FYNNEI. The DNA of the CDR3 is TGTGCCAGCAGTGGACAGGGTGGGAGGGAGCAGTACTTC. It encodes CASSGQGGREQYF.